These 11 T cell receptor beta chains came from one sample sequenced in a study of T cell repertoires in cytomegalovirus infection. TCRdb reprocessed the reads with MiXCR, giving one entry per CDR3 protein. This sample carries some 500,000 distinct CDR3 sequences, over 35% of them seen once, and the ten largest clones take about 48%. Antigens of these TCRs are unknown. Source: cultured PBMCs, taken from culture after CMV antigen stimulation. The receptors were sampled from a human donor in good health (CMV status not recorded). Some clones in this sample may be carry-over from other donors' samples.

The table lists this clonotype with a few counts. The chain combines TRBV19 with TRBJ2-3; no clear D gene. This CDR3 is 13 amino acids long. The ends were cut back, 2 bases at V and 4 bases at J, with 7 bases in the middle. The V gene's germline CDR1 is LNHDA and CDR2 SQIVND (reference sequence). Written as DNA, the CDR3 is TGTGCCAGTAGTATAAGTGGGGCAGATACGCAGTATTTT. As protein: CASSISGADTQYF. The full variable domain, rest sourced from reference TRBV19 and TRBJ2-3, is DGGITQSPKYLFRKEGQNVTLSCEQNLNHDAMYWYRQDPGQGLRLIYYSQIVNDFQKGDIAEGYSVSREKKESFPLTVTSAQKNPTAFYLCASSISGADTQYFGPGTRLTVL.

The chain employs TRBV7-9 and TRBJ1-1, with D hard to call. This CDR3 contains 15 residues. Germline V gene sequence: CDR1 SEHNR, CDR2 FQNEAQ (reference sequence). The V end lost 2 bases, the J end lost 5 bases, and 15 bases lay between the germline ends. The CDR3 region is CASSLRFGDTTEAFF. The CDR3 DNA is TGTGCCAGCAGCTTAAGATTCGGGGATACAACTGAAGCTTTCTTT.

V and J are TRBV7-2 and TRBJ2-1; TRBD1 agrees at 11 bases. Germline CDR1 is SGHTA and CDR2 is FQGNSA. The trim removed 5 bases at V and 5 bases at J, leaving 14 bases unmatched. This CDR3 is 18 amino acids long. The CDR3, as DNA: TGTGCCAGCAGCCCGTGGGGACAGGGGGTAGGGGGAGACAATGAGCAGTTCTTC. This gives the protein CASSPWGQGVGGDNEQFF.

This clonotype was recorded once. This chain joins TRBV12-5 and TRBJ2-1; 13 nucleotides align to TRBD2. The ends lost 5 bases at V and 1 base at J; junction bases unmatched: 20. CDR3 size: 22 residues. Germline loops: CDR1 LGHNT, CDR2 FRNRAP. CDR3 loop: CASGLAPPRTSGRFLSYNEQFF. The CDR3 DNA is TGTGCTAGTGGTCTAGCCCCGCCCAGGACTAGCGGGAGATTTTTATCCTACAATGAGCAGTTCTTC.

In this sample, this clonotype turned up a few times. The V call is TRBV6-1, the J call TRBJ2-7, with 15 positions matching TRBD2. The ends lost 5 bases at V and 2 bases at J; junction bases unmatched: 19. This CDR3 has 21 amino acids. Per germline, CDR1 MNHNS and CDR2 SASEGT. The CDR3: CASSSQYPGLAGGVGTYEQYF. In DNA, the CDR3 is TGTGCCAGCAGTTCACAATACCCGGGACTAGCGGGAGGTGTGGGAACCTACGAGCAGTACTTC.

This clonotype was detected ten times or more. The genes are TRBV7-2 and TRBJ2-3; 8 bases fit TRBD2. The CDR3 runs to 18 residues. Germline lookup yields CDR1 SGHTA and CDR2 FQGNSA. Trimming cost V 1 base and J 2 bases; bases outside gene matches: 11. This CDR3 is CASSLGDSGSTYTDTQYF. The CDR3 bases are TGTGCCAGCAGCTTAGGAGACAGCGGGAGCACTTACACAGATACGCAGTATTTT.

This clonotype was observed at least ten times. This sequence joins TRBV6-1 and TRBJ2-2; 10 bases are a match to TRBD1. This CDR3 has 16 amino acids. Germline CDR1 reads MNHNS; CDR2 reads SASEGT. V lost 4 bases to trimming and J lost 4 bases; unmatched junction nucleotides: 6. The CDR3 DNA is TGTGCCAGCAGTGGGAGAGGGACAGGGGTCACCGGGGAGCTGTTTTTT. Translated, it gives CASSGRGTGVTGELFF.

This chain uses TRBV14 with TRBJ1-4; 9 bases fit TRBD1. Germline-derived CDR1 and CDR2 are SGHDN and FVKESK. V shed 3 bases, J shed 7 bases, and the junction held 18 bases outside the gene matches. The CDR3 sequence is 19 residues long. The CDR3 spells CASSHGTGSFAGDLEKLFF. CDR3 sequence (DNA): TGTGCCAGCAGCCACGGGACAGGGTCTTTCGCGGGCGACCTTGAAAAACTGTTTTTT.

V is TRBV4-1 and J is TRBJ1-2; D not resolved. Trimming took 1 base from V and 4 from J, leaving 10 bases between them. Germline V gene lookup returns CDR1 MGHRA and CDR2 YSYEKL. The CDR3 is made up of 14 amino acids. In DNA, the CDR3 is TGCGCCAGCAGCCAAGTTGGGCCCCTCTATGGCTACACCTTC. It yields the protein CASSQVGPLYGYTF.

This chain uses TRBV20-1 with TRBJ2-3; D remains ambiguous. Trimming took 0 bases from V and 6 from J, leaving 13 bases between them. Germline CDR1 reads DFQATT; CDR2 reads SNEGSKA (reference sequence). This CDR3 is 14 amino acids long. Written as DNA, the CDR3 is TGCAGTGCTAGAGATCCTGGGGTCGGGGATACGCAGTATTTT. This encodes CSARDPGVGDTQYF.

In its sample, this clonotype was seen a few times. The V and J genes are TRBV14 and TRBJ2-5; D is ambiguous. Per the germline V gene, CDR1 is SGHDN and CDR2 is FVKESK. The CDR3 totals 14 residues. The germline V and J ends were trimmed by 3 bases and 5 bases, with 13 bases remaining between them. The CDR3 DNA reads as TGTGCCAGCAGCCAGGACCGGGCCCGGGAGACCCAGTACTTC. This sequence encodes CASSQDRARETQYF.